This T cell receptor beta chain was obtained from a study of cytomegalovirus exposure and HLA in healthy donors. Turning to the study itself: When 350 to 500 donors were genotyped, about 81% of them were found to fall in the Caucasian-associated ancestry cluster. Study-level findings and limits: Analysis was performed later, and it showed HLA-associated TCR beta chains to be more clonally expanded than equally common others. Rare TCR sequences predominated, though certain public TCRs were found in many donors.

This clone has more than one count but fewer than ten. Its specificity is unknown. 60 Vbeta and 13 Jbeta primers were used in PCR. Sequenced by immunoSEQ multiplex PCR; TCRdb stores in-frame clones only, minus some. The profile shows around 49,000 clones, around 81% of them singletons. Sequencing used PBMCs. This TCR was sampled from a man aged 30 to 39 in good health and CMV-seropositive.

For the CDR3, the DNA is TGTGCCAGCCGCCCTAGGGGTGCAGATAGCCATGGCTACACCTTC. It translates to CASRPRGADSHGYTF. This chain uses TRBV6-1 with TRBJ1-2; D is possibly TRBD1 (5 bases). V lost 8 bases and J 6 bases, leaving 22 bases between the germline ends. Germline V lookup: CDR1 MNHNS, CDR2 SASEGT. The length of the CDR3 is 15 residues.